The entry below describes one TCR beta chain. Its antigen has not been determined. The input lacks base qualities; no much larger clone sits a single base away. The sample is drawn from a study of a mutant IDH1 vaccine in newly diagnosed glioma (dated by TCRdb to about 2021). About the full investigation: Of the approximately 35 treated patients, approximately 62% were male and 37.5% were female, and the mean age was roughly 38 years. Before enrollment, most patients had been given radiochemotherapy with temozolomide as standard therapy, while the rest had received either radiotherapy alone or temozolomide alone. Peripheral blood was drawn at six visits: V03 (baseline), V05, V07, V10, V12 and V13. Longitudinal TCRB deep sequencing was done for some 26 treated patients, wherever samples were available for exploratory analyses.

From the germline V gene, CDR1 is SGHRS and CDR2 is YFSETQ. The CDR3 has 12 amino acids, counting the end cysteine and phenylalanine. The CDR3 DNA has 36 bases and is translated from base 1. Trimming at the junction amounts to 1 base on V and 6 bases on J, and the germline ends lie 5 bases apart. The time point label here, explained by the study, means: baseline, week 1 (first vaccination visit). Per the publication, the treatment or condition label means: pre-vaccination baseline after standard-of-care therapy. Donors had newly diagnosed WHO grade 3 or 4 IDH1-mutant astrocytomas with loss of nuclear ATRX. The samples were drawn from NOA16, a multicentre, single-arm, open-label phase I trial in Germany that tested a mutant IDH1 peptide vaccine in humans for the first time. Visit V03 blood draws served as the baseline sample for immunogenicity testing. Genomic DNA for TCRB sequencing was extracted from EDTA blood using the DNeasy Blood and Tissue Kit.

Study-wide findings and limitations: No apparent relationship was observed between pseudoprogression and alterations in the top peripheral T cell clonotypes detected by TCRB sequencing. Selection of PBMC samples for TCRB deep sequencing was based on availability. The authors noted that analyses of patient blood samples could not be reproduced because of sample limitations. Immune responses induced by the vaccine were seen in over 80% of patients across multiple MHC alleles.

Libraries were built with the immunoSEQ multiplex PCR assay. Rearranged TCR beta chain sequences were amplified with the hsTCRB Kit following the manufacturer's protocol. An Illumina MiSeq was used to sequence the TCRB libraries. As for the authors' bioinformatics: The kit vendor's proprietary platform handled demultiplexing, trimming and gene mapping. In its TCRdb copy, this immuneACCESS table keeps in-frame sequences only and misses some clones. Where compared with another copy, unresolved V genes explain less than half of these, and the others have no known cause. From that table come the V and J calls and clone size; the DNA was used to work out D and trimming. Here the sample has some 61,000 clones; 65% to 90% occur a single time. Jointly, the top ten make up over 2.5% of the sample.

This receptor chain uses TRBV5-1 and TRBJ2-1, with the D gene uncertain. This material consisted of PBMCs, taken from a glioma patient treated with radiotherapy, temozolomide or both. This receptor was taken from a man aged 25-45 years with glioma. The DNA sequence reads TGCGCCAGCAGCTTGCAGGCCAATGAGCAGTTCTTC. It codes for CASSLQANEQFF.